The 15 T cell receptor beta chains below come from one sample, sequenced in a study of T cells in Graves' hyperthyroidism and ophthalmopathy. Amplification of TCR beta CDR3 regions used RNA as the template. The HTBI primer set was used in a first-round RT-PCR of the TCR CDR3. Each CDR3 protein gets one entry after TCRdb re-called the multiplex PCR reads with MiXCR. The sample holds around 430,000 distinct CDR3 sequences, 14% to 15% seen once. Sequences were obtained from blood. The receptors stem from a young woman with Graves' hyperthyroidism.

This clonotype was seen ten or more times. The DNA of the CDR3 is TGTGCCACTACAGCGGAAGGCTACAATGAGCAGTTCTTC. The encoded protein is CATTAEGYNEQFF. The chain has TRBV24-1 and TRBJ2-1; D is perhaps TRBD2 (5 bases). This CDR3 spans 13 amino acids. Trimming took off 10 bases at V and 3 bases at J, with 12 bases between the two ends. Germline CDR1 KGHDR, CDR2 SFDVKD.

This clonotype was counted many times. This chain joins TRBV2 and TRBJ1-2; D is unclear. Trimming took 1 base from V and 3 from J, leaving 9 bases between them. Germline CDR1 and CDR2: SNHLY and FYNNEI. The CDR3 contains 14 residues. The CDR3 DNA reads as TGTGCCAGCAGTGAAGTGAGGGTTGACTATGGCTACACCTTC. This translates into CASSEVRVDYGYTF.

The gene calls are TRBV12-3 or TRBV12-4 and TRBJ2-2, with D possibly matching TRBD1 (11 bases). This CDR3 is built from 19 residues. The ends were cut back, 3 bases at V and 6 bases at J, with 26 bases in the middle. CDR3 coding DNA: TGTGCCAGCAGTTTTAGGACAGGGGGCCTAGCGGGAGCATCCGGGGAGCTGTTTTTT. It codes for CASSFRTGGLAGASGELFF.

For this clonotype: A read error may explain this, as a much larger clone is one base away. J is TRBJ2-1 and V is TRBV12-3 or TRBV12-4; D uncertain. This CDR3 region has 11 residues. Trimming removed 10 bases from V and 6 bases from J, with 10 bases in between. CDR3 in amino acids: CATVFVNEQFF. DNA for the CDR3: TGTGCCACCGTGTTCGTCAATGAGCAGTTCTTC.

This clonotype was observed a handful of times. The CDR3 DNA sequence: TGTGCCAGTAATGTAATTTCAGGGAATAGCAATCAGCCCCAGCATTTT. Protein sequence: CASNVISGNSNQPQHF. This chain uses TRBV19 with TRBJ1-5, with a weak D call TRBD1 (5 bases). Germline CDR1 is LNHDA and CDR2 is SQIVND (reference sequence). The CDR3 runs 16 residues. V gave up 7 bases and J gave up 0 bases, with 16 bases separating them.

This clonotype was seen many times. This sequence joins TRBV11-3 and TRBJ2-2; a possible D gene is TRBD2 (8 bases). The CDR3 has 17 amino acids. V lost 8 bases, J lost 6 bases, and 25 bases lay in between. The germline CDR1 and CDR2 sequences are SGHNT and YENEEA. The CDR3 nucleotides read TGTGCCAGCGAAAGGGACAGCATAAGCGGGAGCCCCGGGGAGCTGTTTTTT. Translated, it gives CASERDSISGSPGELFF.

This clonotype was seen more than once but under ten times. The chain employs TRBV6-2 or TRBV6-3 and TRBJ1-2, with 8 bases that match TRBD1. Germline CDR1 is MNHEY and CDR2 is SVGEGT. V was clipped by 6 bases and J by 4 bases; unmatched bases: 10. The CDR3 length is 15 residues. The CDR3 is CASSRSQGASYGYTF. The DNA of the CDR3 is TGTGCCAGCAGCCGATCCCAGGGGGCCAGCTATGGCTACACCTTC.

The genes are TRBV5-4 and TRBJ2-7, with D possibly matching TRBD2 (5 bases). Deletions cut 3 bases from V and 1 base from J, with 8 bases between. CDR1 is SGHNT, CDR2 YYREEE, per germline (reference sequence). The CDR3 sequence is 13 residues long. As DNA, the CDR3 is TGTGCCAGCAGCTATACTAGTTCCTACGAGCAGTACTTC. It is translated as CASSYTSSYEQYF.

This clonotype was recorded a few times. The rearrangement joins TRBV30 to TRBJ2-7; D remains ambiguous. Germline CDR1 reads GTSNPN; CDR2 reads SVGIG (reference sequence). This CDR3 spans 14 amino acids. With 2 bases removed from V and 7 bases from J, the gap between germline ends came to 18 bases. The CDR3 nucleotides are TGTGCCTGGAGTATTGAGACCGCGGCGAGGGAGCAGTACTTC. It is translated as CAWSIETAAREQYF.

This clonotype was seen a few times. This chain connects TRBV6-1 to TRBJ2-2; possibly TRBD2 for D (6 bases). The V end lost 4 bases, the J end lost 4 bases, and 13 bases lay between the germline ends. This CDR3 is 15 amino acids long. The germline CDR1 and CDR2 sequences are MNHNS and SASEGT. The CDR3 is CASSGRTISTGELFF. In DNA form, the CDR3 reads TGTGCCAGCAGTGGTCGGACTATAAGCACCGGGGAGCTGTTTTTT.

This clonotype showed up many times. An end of the junction does not agree with germline; a read error may underlie this. The chain uses TRBV3-1 and TRBJ1-1; D gene ambiguous. This CDR3 comprises 17 residues. In germline, CDR1 is LGHDT, CDR2 YNNKEL (reference sequence). The CDR3 spells CASSKDGRALGSTEAFF. The CDR3 DNA reads as TGTGCCAGCAGCAAAGACGGCCGGGCCCTGGGGAGCACTGAAGCTTTCTTT.

This clonotype has a count of ten or more. The chain combines TRBV27 with TRBJ2-3; D might be TRBD1 (6 bases). Germline V gives CDR1 MNHEY, CDR2 SMNVEV (reference sequence). The CDR3 runs to 13 residues. With 6 bases removed from V and 5 bases from J, the gap between germline ends came to 12 bases. This CDR3 is CASRVQGRDTQYF. The CDR3 DNA sequence: TGTGCCAGCAGGGTACAGGGTCGAGATACGCAGTATTTT.

This chain links TRBV20-1 with TRBJ2-7; TRBD2 aligns across 12 bases. CDR3 size: 15 residues. V shed 1 base, J shed 2 bases, and the junction held 3 bases outside the gene matches. Germline CDR1 DFQATT, CDR2 SNEGSKA (reference sequence). CDR3 coding DNA: TGCAGTGCTAGAGTCGCTAGCGGGAGGGCCTACGAGCAGTACTTC. Encoded protein: CSARVASGRAYEQYF.

This clonotype was counted only a few times. The V call is TRBV19, the J call TRBJ1-1, with TRBD1 as a possible D gene (5 bases). The CDR3 extends over 12 amino acids. Germline V CDR1 and CDR2: LNHDA, SQIVND (reference sequence). V was pared by 10 bases and J by 4 bases, with 13 bases between. The CDR3 protein is CATSRVGTEAFF. DNA for the CDR3: TGTGCCACCAGCAGGGTAGGCACTGAAGCTTTCTTT.

The V and J genes are TRBV5-1 and TRBJ2-7; 9 positions match TRBD2. Germline V lookup: CDR1 SGHRS, CDR2 YFSETQ. The V and J ends lost 4 bases and 3 bases, in that order; junction bases with no gene match: 5. The CDR3 has 14 amino acids. CDR3 in DNA: TGCGCCAGCAGCACCGGGACTAGCAACTACGAGCAGTACTTC. The encoded protein is CASSTGTSNYEQYF. Supplemented by reference TRBV5-1 and TRBJ2-7, the full variable domain reads KAGVTQTPRYLIKTRGQQVTLSCSPISGHRSVSWYQQTPGQGLQFLFEYFSETQRNKGNFPGRFSGRQFSNSRSEMNVSTLELGDSALYLCASSTGTSNYEQYFGPGTRLTVT.